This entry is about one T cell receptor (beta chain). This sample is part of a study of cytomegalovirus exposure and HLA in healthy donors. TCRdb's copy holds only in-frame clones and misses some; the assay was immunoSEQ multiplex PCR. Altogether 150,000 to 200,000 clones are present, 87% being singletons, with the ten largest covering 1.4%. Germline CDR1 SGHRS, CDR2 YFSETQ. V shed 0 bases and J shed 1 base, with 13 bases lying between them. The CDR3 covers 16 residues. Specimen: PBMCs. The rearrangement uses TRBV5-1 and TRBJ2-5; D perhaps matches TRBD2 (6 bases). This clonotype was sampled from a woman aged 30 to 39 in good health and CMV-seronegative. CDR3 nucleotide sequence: TGCGCCAGCAGCTTGGCTCTACGGACTACCCAAGAGACCCAGTACTTC. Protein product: CASSLALRTTQETQYF. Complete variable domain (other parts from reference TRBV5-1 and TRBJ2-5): KAGVTQTPRYLIKTRGQQVTLSCSPISGHRSVSWYQQTPGQGLQFLFEYFSETQRNKGNFPGRFSGRQFSNSRSEMNVSTLELGDSALYLCASSLALRTTQETQYFGPGTRLLVL.